The next 18 T cell receptor beta chains were all read from a single sample in a study of blood T cell repertoires in COVID-19. Clones were read by immunoSEQ multiplex PCR, and TCRdb kept only the in-frame ones, dropping some. The repertoire includes approximately 70,000 clones, approximately 80% of them detected once, and roughly 9.8% sits in the top ten. The sample was peripheral blood. The receptors were gathered from a woman aged 50 to 65 with acute or convalescent COVID-19.

V and J are TRBV2 and TRBJ2-2; D gene uncertain. V was pared by 8 bases and J by 7 bases, with 8 bases between. The CDR3 length is 11 residues. CDR1 is SNHLY, CDR2 FYNNEI, per germline. In DNA, the CDR3 is TGTGCCAGCCAGTATGGCGGGGAGCTGTTTTTT. It encodes CASQYGGELFF.

This clone was observed a few times. V usage is TRBV7-2 and J usage is TRBJ2-7; D remains unclear. The CDR3 consists of 11 residues. V was trimmed by 5 bases and J by 2 bases, leaving 4 bases between them. The germline V gene encodes CDR1 SGHTA and CDR2 FQGNSA. The CDR3 spells CASSLTYEQYF. DNA for the CDR3: TGTGCCAGCAGCCTAACCTACGAGCAGTACTTC.

Only one count was recorded for this clone. This chain links TRBV30 with TRBJ1-6; D ambiguous. V lost 7 bases and J lost 5, with 12 bases in between. Germline V gene sequence: CDR1 GTSNPN, CDR2 SVGIG (reference sequence). This CDR3 comprises 13 residues. CDR3 DNA sequence: TGTGCCTCTACCACAGTAAATAATTCACCCCTCCACTTT. This codes for CASTTVNNSPLHF.

The sample holds many counts of this clone. The sample has other DNA sequences that encode this CDR3 too. J is TRBJ1-3 and V is TRBV9, with 8 bases aligning to TRBD1. The CDR3 spans 14 residues. Germline V gene data show CDR1 as SGDLS and CDR2 as YYNGEE. The V segment lost 3 bases and the J segment 4 bases; nucleotides outside the gene matches: 3. The CDR3 sequence: CASSGTGSGNTIYF. The DNA for the CDR3 is TGTGCCAGCAGCGGGACAGGGTCGGGAAACACCATATATTTT.

The J gene is TRBJ2-7, the V gene TRBV5-1, with D uncertain. This CDR3 contains 13 residues. V gave up 4 bases and J gave up 2 bases, with 10 bases separating them. Germline assignment: CDR1 SGHRS and CDR2 YFSETQ. In DNA, the CDR3 is TGCGCCAGCAGCCAGTCCGGAGCCTACGAGCAGTACTTC. This gives the protein CASSQSGAYEQYF.

This clone was found a few times. The chain employs TRBV27 and TRBJ1-1, with a tentative D call TRBD1 (5 bases). In germline, CDR1 is MNHEY, CDR2 SMNVEV (reference sequence). The CDR3 has 15 residues. Deletions cut 6 bases from V and 1 base from J, with 15 bases between. The CDR3 DNA reads as TGTGCCAGCAGCCCCTTGGCGGGGGGGAACACTGAAGCTTTCTTT. This translates into CASSPLAGGNTEAFF.

The V call is TRBV4-2, the J call TRBJ2-1; 10 positions match TRBD2. V trimming: 0 bases; J trimming: 8 bases; junction bases outside the gene matches: 7. Germline-derived CDR1 and CDR2 are LGHNA and YNFKEQ. The CDR3 totals 16 residues. The CDR3, as DNA: TGTGCCAGCAGCCAAGAGGCTAGCGGGAGTAGGGATGAGCAGTTCTTC. Translated: CASSQEASGSRDEQFF.

The chain couples TRBV28 to TRBJ2-3; D remains unclear. This CDR3 contains 12 residues. CDR1 and CDR2 from the germline V gene are MDHEN and SYDVKM. The V and J ends lost 5 bases and 2 bases respectively, with 5 bases between them. The chain's CDR3 is CASSPITDTQYF. As DNA, the CDR3 is TGTGCCAGCAGTCCTATCACAGATACGCAGTATTTT.

V usage is TRBV7-9 and J usage is TRBJ1-2; no clear D gene. Germline CDR1 is SEHNR and CDR2 is FQNEAQ (reference sequence). V was clipped by 6 bases and J by 0 bases, with 17 bases between them. CDR3 length equals 16 residues. CDR3 in amino acids: CASSLKRVTTNYGYTF. The CDR3 bases are TGTGCCAGCAGTCTTAAGCGAGTCACCACTAACTATGGCTACACCTTC.

The chain carries TRBV28 and TRBJ1-6; tentative D call: TRBD1 (5 bases). Per germline, CDR1 MDHEN and CDR2 SYDVKM. The germline V and J ends were trimmed by 4 bases and 8 bases, with 21 bases remaining between them. CDR3 length: 17 amino acids. The CDR3 DNA reads as TGTGCCAGCAGTTCGTCGTATTATCAGGGTGCGGATTCACCCCTCCACTTT. It encodes CASSSSYYQGADSPLHF.

The J gene is TRBJ1-2, the V gene TRBV6-1, with D unclear. The V and J ends lost 0 bases and 4 bases respectively, with 9 bases between them. The CDR3 runs 14 residues. In germline, CDR1 is MNHNS, CDR2 SASEGT. CDR3 DNA: TGTGCCAGCAGTGAAGCAGGAGGGCCCTATGGCTACACCTTC. Translated: CASSEAGGPYGYTF.

This chain's CDR3 is CASSPGTAWTEAFF. The CDR3 DNA reads TGTGCCAGCAGTCCCGGGACTGCTTGGACTGAAGCTTTCTTT. The chain recombines TRBV6-5 with TRBJ1-1, with D maybe TRBD1 (5 bases). The V gene lost 5 bases and the J gene lost 5 bases, with 15 bases spanning the gap. Looked up from germline, CDR1 is MNHEY and CDR2 is SVGAGI. The CDR3 is 14 amino acids.

This clone was detected only a few times. The rearrangement links TRBV18 to TRBJ1-6, with D possibly matching TRBD1 (6 bases). The germline V gene encodes CDR1 KGHSH and CDR2 LQKENI. V lost 2 bases and J lost 6, with 8 bases in between. The CDR3 runs to 14 residues. The CDR3 nucleotides are TGTGCCAGCTCACCAGGGGGCAGTAATTCACCCCTCCACTTT. Residues: CASSPGGSNSPLHF.

The count of this clone is one. The chain employs TRBV9 and TRBJ1-2; D not certain. CDR3 length equals 15 residues. Per the germline V gene, CDR1 is SGDLS and CDR2 is YYNGEE. The V end lost 4 bases, the J end lost 0 bases, and 13 bases lay between the germline ends. The CDR3, as DNA: TGTGCCAGCAGCCCGCAGACGGGGACTAACTATGGCTACACCTTC. This gives the protein CASSPQTGTNYGYTF.

J is TRBJ1-1 and V is TRBV6-2 or TRBV6-3; D is perhaps TRBD1 (6 bases). The CDR3 covers 15 residues. Germline V gene lookup returns CDR1 MNHEY and CDR2 SVGEGT. V lost 5 bases and J 3 bases, leaving 16 bases between the germline ends. The DNA of the CDR3 is TGTGCCAGCAGTGGGATGGACAGTTGGGACACTGAAGCTTTCTTT. This codes for CASSGMDSWDTEAFF.

The V gene is TRBV11-2, the J gene TRBJ1-4, with TRBD1 matching over 9 bases. Trimming removed 6 bases from V and 8 bases from J; junction bases left unmatched: 4. CDR3 length: 13 residues. The germline V gene encodes CDR1 SGHAT and CDR2 FQNNGV. CDR3 sequence: CASRRQGEEKLFF. The CDR3, as DNA: TGTGCCAGCAGGCGACAGGGGGAAGAAAAACTGTTTTTT. The full variable domain, completed using reference TRBV11-2 and TRBJ1-4, is EAGVAQSPRYKIIEKRQSVAFWCNPISGHATLYWYQQILGQGPKLLIQFQNNGVVDDSQLPKDRFSAERLKGVDSTLKIQPAKLEDSAVYLCASRRQGEEKLFFGSGTQLSVL.

The V gene is TRBV28, the J gene TRBJ1-2, with D perhaps TRBD1 (5 bases). The CDR3 totals 15 residues. Trimming pared 5 bases from V and 8 bases from J, leaving 21 bases between. Per the germline V gene, CDR1 is MDHEN and CDR2 is SYDVKM. As DNA, the CDR3 is TGTGCCAGCAGTACTTCCGACAGATATTACTGGGGCTACACCTTC. Its protein product is CASSTSDRYYWGYTF.

The chain employs TRBV24-1 and TRBJ1-5, with D perhaps matching TRBD1 (5 bases). CDR1 and CDR2 (germline): KGHDR, SFDVKD. V was clipped by 2 bases and J by 6 bases, with 13 bases between them. The CDR3 sequence is 15 residues long. The CDR3 DNA reads as TGTGCCACCAGTGATTCCCGGGACTTTAGTCAGCCCCAGCATTTT. As protein: CATSDSRDFSQPQHF.